These T cell receptor beta chains were read from a single sample in a study of cytotoxic CD8 clonotypes in ibrutinib-treated CLL. Repertoires were generated with immunoSEQ multiplex PCR, while TCRdb's copy carries only in-frame clones and drops some. The sample lists over 45,000 clones, roughly 54% seen once, with roughly a quarter in the top ten. The sequences come from PBMCs, collected at disease progression, from a patient treated with ibrutinib. These receptors were collected from a human donor with chronic lymphocytic leukemia. CDR3s include the opening cysteine and the closing phenylalanine or tryptophan. Fields, in order: V gene, D gene, J gene, clone size, CDR3 DNA, CDR3 protein. D genes are given only for firm matches. Clone sizes are given selectively: once, few, many, or a class where the clone is expanded.

V gene: TRBV30
D gene: TRBD2
J gene: TRBJ2-6
clone size: .
CDR3 DNA: TGTGCCTGGAGCGGGGGGTCTGGGGCCAACGTCCTGACTTTC
CDR3 protein: CAWSGGSGANVLTF

V gene: TRBV7-9
D gene: TRBD1
J gene: TRBJ2-7
clone size: few
CDR3 DNA: TGTGCCAGCAGCACGACAGGGTTCTACGAGCAGTACTTC
CDR3 protein: CASSTTGFYEQYF

V gene: TRBV19
D gene: .
J gene: TRBJ2-7
clone size: .
CDR3 DNA: TGTGCCAGTAGTCGGCAGGGGAGCTACGAGCAGTACTTC
CDR3 protein: CASSRQGSYEQYF

V gene: TRBV4-2
D gene: .
J gene: TRBJ1-2
clone size: .
CDR3 DNA: TGTGCCAGCAGCCAAGATCCGGACGGCCTAAAGGGCTACACCTTC
CDR3 protein: CASSQDPDGLKGYTF

V gene: TRBV5-1
D gene: .
J gene: TRBJ1-5
clone size: .
CDR3 DNA: TGCGCCAGCAGCTTGGGACATACGAATGGCAATCAGCCCCAGCATTTT
CDR3 protein: CASSLGHTNGNQPQHF

V gene: TRBV5-6
D gene: .
J gene: TRBJ2-5
clone size: .
CDR3 DNA: TGTGCCAGCAGCCATCTCAGGGCCCAGGAGACCCAGTACTTC
CDR3 protein: CASSHLRAQETQYF

V gene: TRBV13
D gene: .
J gene: TRBJ1-5
clone size: few
CDR3 DNA: TGTGCCAGCAGCTTTACCCATCAGCCCCAGCATTTT
CDR3 protein: CASSFTHQPQHF

V gene: TRBV29-1
D gene: .
J gene: TRBJ1-2
clone size: .
CDR3 DNA: TGCAGCGCCCAAGACCCACCACAGTTCGATGGCTACACCTTC
CDR3 protein: CSAQDPPQFDGYTF

V gene: TRBV5-1
D gene: .
J gene: TRBJ2-3
clone size: .
CDR3 DNA: TGCGCCAGCAGCATGGACCTAACCACAGATACGCAGTATTTT
CDR3 protein: CASSMDLTTDTQYF

V gene: TRBV9
D gene: .
J gene: TRBJ1-3
clone size: .
CDR3 DNA: TGTGCCAGCAGCGTAGGTCCCGGCTCTGGAAACACCATATATTTT
CDR3 protein: CASSVGPGSGNTIYF

V gene: TRBV1
D gene: .
J gene: TRBJ2-3
clone size: .
CDR3 DNA: TGCACCAGCAGCCAAGCGTTAGCGGGGGGTCATAGCACAGATACGCAGTATTTT
CDR3 protein: CTSSQALAGGHSTDTQYF

V gene: TRBV7-2
D gene: TRBD2
J gene: TRBJ2-3
clone size: few
CDR3 DNA: TGTGCCAGCAGCTTAAATGGACTAGCGCCAGATACGCAGTATTTT
CDR3 protein: CASSLNGLAPDTQYF

V gene: TRBV10-2
D gene: .
J gene: TRBJ1-2
clone size: .
CDR3 DNA: TGCGCCAGCAGTGAGTACCCATTGCCTACTGGCTACACCTTC
CDR3 protein: CASSEYPLPTGYTF

V gene: TRBV10-3
D gene: .
J gene: TRBJ1-1
clone size: .
CDR3 DNA: TGTGCCATCAGTGGTAAGGGGGGCCAAGCTGAAGCTTTCTTT
CDR3 protein: CAISGKGGQAEAFF

V gene: TRBV19
D gene: .
J gene: TRBJ1-5
clone size: .
CDR3 DNA: TGTGCCAGTACCTTGACTGATCAGCCCCAGCATTTT
CDR3 protein: CASTLTDQPQHF

V gene: TRBV30
D gene: .
J gene: TRBJ1-3
clone size: few
CDR3 DNA: TGTGCCTGGATAAGAACTGGAAACACCATATATTTT
CDR3 protein: CAWIRTGNTIYF

V gene: TRBV19
D gene: TRBD1
J gene: TRBJ1-6
clone size: few
CDR3 DNA: TGTGCCAGCAGATCCGGGAACTCAGGGGGGTCACCCCTCCACTTT
CDR3 protein: CASRSGNSGGSPLHF

V gene: TRBV29-1
D gene: .
J gene: TRBJ1-2
clone size: .
CDR3 DNA: TGCAGCGTCCCAGACCGGGCTGGGGTTCGGGGCTACACCTTC
CDR3 protein: CSVPDRAGVRGYTF

V gene: TRBV18
D gene: .
J gene: TRBJ2-2
clone size: few
CDR3 DNA: TGTGCCAGCTCACCGATCGACGGGGAGCTGTTTTTT
CDR3 protein: CASSPIDGELFF

V gene: TRBV27
D gene: .
J gene: TRBJ2-2
clone size: .
CDR3 DNA: TGTGCCAGCAGTTTTTTGAGGACCGGGGAGCTGTTTTTT
CDR3 protein: CASSFLRTGELFF

V gene: TRBV11-2
D gene: TRBD2
J gene: TRBJ2-1
clone size: .
CDR3 DNA: TGTGCCAGCAGCTTAACGGGGGGAAGCTCCTACAATGAGCAGTTCTTC
CDR3 protein: CASSLTGGSSYNEQFF

V gene: TRBV9
D gene: .
J gene: TRBJ1-6
clone size: .
CDR3 DNA: TGTGCCAGCAGCGTAACTACCTGGTCGAAGAATTCACCCCTCCACTTT
CDR3 protein: CASSVTTWSKNSPLHF

V gene: TRBV20-1
D gene: .
J gene: TRBJ2-7
clone size: .
CDR3 DNA: TGCAGTGCTAGACGAGTCTACGAGCAGTACTTC
CDR3 protein: CSARRVYEQYF

V gene: TRBV4-3
D gene: .
J gene: TRBJ1-5
clone size: few
CDR3 DNA: TGCGCCAGCAGCCAATGGTATCAGAGCAATCAGCCCCAGCATTTT
CDR3 protein: CASSQWYQSNQPQHF

V gene: TRBV7-2
D gene: .
J gene: TRBJ1-5
clone size: .
CDR3 DNA: TGTGCCAGCAGCTTAGAAGGGCCGCCCCAGCATTTT
CDR3 protein: CASSLEGPPQHF

V gene: TRBV5-1
D gene: .
J gene: TRBJ2-2
clone size: .
CDR3 DNA: TGCGCCAGCAGCTTGGGCGGTTCGAACACCGGGGAGCTGTTTTTT
CDR3 protein: CASSLGGSNTGELFF

V gene: TRBV28
D gene: TRBD1
J gene: TRBJ1-2
clone size: few
CDR3 DNA: TGTGCCAGCAGTTTATCCCGGACAGGGGTGATCTATGGCTACACCTTC
CDR3 protein: CASSLSRTGVIYGYTF

V gene: TRBV7-2
D gene: .
J gene: TRBJ2-7
clone size: .
CDR3 DNA: TGTGCCAGCAGCGCCGGGCCCAACTCCTACGAGCAGTACTTC
CDR3 protein: CASSAGPNSYEQYF

V gene: TRBV6-5
D gene: .
J gene: TRBJ1-1
clone size: many
CDR3 DNA: TGTGCCAGCAGACCGGGACCGAGCACTGAAGCTTTCTTT
CDR3 protein: CASRPGPSTEAFF

V gene: TRBV2
D gene: .
J gene: TRBJ2-4
clone size: .
CDR3 DNA: TGTGCCAGCAGTGACCGGGGCGACAAAAACATTCAGTACTTC
CDR3 protein: CASSDRGDKNIQYF

V gene: TRBV4-1
D gene: .
J gene: TRBJ2-3
clone size: .
CDR3 DNA: TGCGCCAGCAGCCTGAGGGGTGGTGATACGCAGTATTTT
CDR3 protein: CASSLRGGDTQYF

V gene: TRBV7-9
D gene: TRBD1
J gene: TRBJ2-2
clone size: .
CDR3 DNA: TGTGCCAGCAGCCCTGGGACAGGGGCGAACACCGGGGAGCTGTTTTTT
CDR3 protein: CASSPGTGANTGELFF

V gene: TRBV4-1
D gene: TRBD1
J gene: TRBJ1-5
clone size: .
CDR3 DNA: TGCGCCAGCAGCCAAGACCCCAGCGACAGGGGGCGAGGGCAGCCCCAGCATTTT
CDR3 protein: CASSQDPSDRGRGQPQHF

V gene: TRBV5-4
D gene: .
J gene: TRBJ2-7
clone size: .
CDR3 DNA: TGTGCCAGCAGCAGCCCATGGACCTACGAGCAGTACTTC
CDR3 protein: CASSSPWTYEQYF

V gene: TRBV29-1
D gene: .
J gene: TRBJ1-5
clone size: .
CDR3 DNA: TGCAGCGTCGCCTATGGGTCCAATCAGCCCCAGCATTTT
CDR3 protein: CSVAYGSNQPQHF

V gene: TRBV6-5
D gene: .
J gene: TRBJ1-3
clone size: once
CDR3 DNA: TGTGCCAGCAGTGGTCAGGGCACTGGAAACACCATATATTTT
CDR3 protein: CASSGQGTGNTIYF

V gene: TRBV9
D gene: .
J gene: TRBJ2-1
clone size: .
CDR3 DNA: TGTGCCAGCAGCACAGGCAACTACAATGAGCAGTTCTTC
CDR3 protein: CASSTGNYNEQFF

V gene: TRBV7-2
D gene: TRBD1
J gene: TRBJ1-1
clone size: .
CDR3 DNA: TGTGCCAGCAGCCAACAGGGGGACACTGAAGCTTTCTTT
CDR3 protein: CASSQQGDTEAFF

V gene: TRBV2
D gene: .
J gene: TRBJ2-5
clone size: few
CDR3 DNA: TGTGCCAGCAGTGTGAGTCTAGAACTAGAGACCCAGTACTTC
CDR3 protein: CASSVSLELETQYF

V gene: TRBV19
D gene: TRBD1
J gene: TRBJ1-6
clone size: .
CDR3 DNA: TGTGCAACGAATGGACAGGGTAATTCACCCCTCCACTTT
CDR3 protein: CATNGQGNSPLHF

V gene: TRBV30
D gene: .
J gene: TRBJ1-2
clone size: few
CDR3 DNA: TGTGCCTGGAGTCTTCAGGAGGGCTATGGCTACACCTTC
CDR3 protein: CAWSLQEGYGYTF

V gene: TRBV6-1
D gene: .
J gene: TRBJ2-3
clone size: .
CDR3 DNA: TGTGCCAGCAGTGAAGTTGGCGGGCCAGATACGCAGTATTTT
CDR3 protein: CASSEVGGPDTQYF

V gene: TRBV6-1
D gene: .
J gene: TRBJ1-5
clone size: .
CDR3 DNA: TGTGCCAGCAGTGCATATCAGCCCCAGCATTTT
CDR3 protein: CASSAYQPQHF

V gene: TRBV18
D gene: TRBD1
J gene: TRBJ1-2
clone size: .
CDR3 DNA: TGTGCCAGCTCACCAAAGGGACAGGGGCCTCTTCGCTACACCTTC
CDR3 protein: CASSPKGQGPLRYTF